This T cell receptor (beta chain) was identified in a study of blood T cell repertoires in COVID-19. Looking at the study overall: The United States, Italy and Spain provided the acute and convalescent COVID-19 samples. The cDNA or gDNA used as material had been derived from T cells, B-cell-depleted T cells, or PBMCs.

In germline, CDR1 is DFQATT, CDR2 SNEGSKA (reference sequence). The V and J ends lost 3 bases and 5 bases, in that order; junction bases with no gene match: 5. The CDR3 has 14 residues. In the original analysis: By means of reference gene primer amplification, nucleated cell counts were estimated. This table comes from immunoSEQ multiplex PCR, and its TCRdb copy is limited to in-frame clones, with some not included. V, J and clone size are taken as reported in that table, and D and trimming were inferred from the DNA itself. Here the sample spans around 86,000 clones, less than 85% being singletons. This TCR was sampled from a man at least 80 years old with acute or convalescent COVID-19. Sequencing was performed on peripheral blood. The chain carries TRBV20-1 and TRBJ2-3, with 10 positions matching TRBD2. CDR3 residues: CSASLAGVVDTQYF. The CDR3 DNA is TGCAGTGCTAGTCTAGCGGGAGTTGTAGATACGCAGTATTTT.